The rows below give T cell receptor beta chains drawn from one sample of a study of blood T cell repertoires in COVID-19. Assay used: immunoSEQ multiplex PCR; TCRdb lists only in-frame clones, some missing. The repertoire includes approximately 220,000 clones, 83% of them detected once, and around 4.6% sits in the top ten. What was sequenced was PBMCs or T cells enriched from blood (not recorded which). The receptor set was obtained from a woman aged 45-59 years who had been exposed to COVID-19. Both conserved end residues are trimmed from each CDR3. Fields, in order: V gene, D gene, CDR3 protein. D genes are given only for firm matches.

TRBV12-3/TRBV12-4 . ASSLAGSGYT
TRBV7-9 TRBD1 ASSSDRLNIQY
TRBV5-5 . ASSLTVTGTGELF
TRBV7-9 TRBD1 ASSLRTGQGGNTIY
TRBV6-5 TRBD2 ASSYRPVAGGGEQY
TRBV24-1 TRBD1 ATSGRTGGTEAF
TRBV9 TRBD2 ASSDSGGPYNEQF
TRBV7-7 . ASSRGLASGNTIY
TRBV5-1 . ASSLEGRGANVLT
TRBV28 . ASKGPLETQY
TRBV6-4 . ASSPYGAGGGDTQY